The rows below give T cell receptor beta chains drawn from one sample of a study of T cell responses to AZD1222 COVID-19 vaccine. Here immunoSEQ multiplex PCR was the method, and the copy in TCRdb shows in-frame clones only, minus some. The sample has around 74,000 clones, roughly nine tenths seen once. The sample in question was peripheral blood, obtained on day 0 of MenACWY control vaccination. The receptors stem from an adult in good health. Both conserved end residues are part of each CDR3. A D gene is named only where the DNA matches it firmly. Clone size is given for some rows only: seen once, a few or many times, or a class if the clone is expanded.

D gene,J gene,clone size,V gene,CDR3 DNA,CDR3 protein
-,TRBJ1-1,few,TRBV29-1,TGCAGCGTGGAGGGGAGGGAGCACACTGAAGCTTTCTTT,CSVEGREHTEAFF
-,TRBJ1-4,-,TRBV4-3,TGCGCCAGCAGCCAAGCCTACTGGACAAGCACAACTAATGAAAAACTGTTTTTT,CASSQAYWTSTTNEKLFF
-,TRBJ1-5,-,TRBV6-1,TGTGCCAGCAGTGAAGGTTCTATACTACCTAATCAGCCCCAGCATTTT,CASSEGSILPNQPQHF
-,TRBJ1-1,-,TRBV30,TGTGCCTGGGAGTCCCAGGCGGCTGAAGCTTTCTTT,CAWESQAAEAFF
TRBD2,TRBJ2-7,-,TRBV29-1,TGCAGCGTTGTGAGACTAGCGGGTGGTGAGCAGTACTTC,CSVVRLAGGEQYF
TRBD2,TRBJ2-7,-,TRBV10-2,TGCGCCAGCAGTGACTTATTGACTAGCGGACCTTCCTACGAGCAGTACTTC,CASSDLLTSGPSYEQYF
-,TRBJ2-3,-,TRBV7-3,TGTGCCAGCAGCTTAAACCCAGGGTGGGGCACAGATACGCAGTATTTT,CASSLNPGWGTDTQYF
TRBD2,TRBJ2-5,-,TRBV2,TGTGCCAGTCAAAACCTAGCGGGAGAAGAGACCCAGTACTTC,CASQNLAGEETQYF
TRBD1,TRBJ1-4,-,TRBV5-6,TGTGCCAGCAGCTCGACGACAGGGGGAAATGAAAAACTGTTTTTT,CASSSTTGGNEKLFF
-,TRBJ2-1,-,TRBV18,TGTGCCAGCTCACCACCCCTCTCGGGGAGCTCCTACAATGAGCAGTTCTTC,CASSPPLSGSSYNEQFF
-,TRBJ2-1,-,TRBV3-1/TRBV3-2,TGTGCCAGCAGCCAACGGACTCAAGGTGAGCAGTTCTTC,CASSQRTQGEQFF
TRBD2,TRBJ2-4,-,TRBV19,TGTGCCAGTAGTAGGGCGCAGCTAGCGGAGAGGAACATTCAGTACTTC,CASSRAQLAERNIQYF
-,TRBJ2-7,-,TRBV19,TGTGCCAGCCAGGAGGGTGGACAGACCTACGAGCAGTACTTC,CASQEGGQTYEQYF
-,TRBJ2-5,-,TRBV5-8,TGTGCCAGCAGCTTTCCCGGCAGCCCCTGGCAAGAGACCCAGTACTTC,CASSFPGSPWQETQYF
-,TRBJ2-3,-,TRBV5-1,TGCGCCAGCAGCACCGGACAGAGACCCTTGACTACAGATACGCAGTATTTT,CASSTGQRPLTTDTQYF
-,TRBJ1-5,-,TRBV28,TGTGCCAGCTCGGGGCAGGGCGTCAATCAGCCCCAGCATTTT,CASSGQGVNQPQHF
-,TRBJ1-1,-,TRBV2,TGTGCCAGCAGGGAGGGTTGGGGACTAAACACTGAAGCTTTCTTT,CASREGWGLNTEAFF
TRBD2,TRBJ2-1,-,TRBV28,TGTGCCAGCAGTTTGGGACTACATACCTACAATGAGCAGTTCTTC,CASSLGLHTYNEQFF
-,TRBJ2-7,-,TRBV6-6,TGTGCCAGCAGGACTCCGGGCACCTACGAGCAGTACTTC,CASRTPGTYEQYF
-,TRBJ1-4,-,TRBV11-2,TGTGCCAGCAGCCCCCAGAGTGGAACTAATGAAAAACTGTTTTTT,CASSPQSGTNEKLFF
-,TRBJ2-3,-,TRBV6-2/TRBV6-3,TGTGCCAGCAGGCCTCAGGTCCTCACACGCACAGATACGCAGTATTTT,CASRPQVLTRTDTQYF
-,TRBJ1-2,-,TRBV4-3,TGCGCCAGCAGCCAAGCAGAGGGCGTCTATGGCTACACCTTC,CASSQAEGVYGYTF
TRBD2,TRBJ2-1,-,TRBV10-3,TGTGCCATCAGTGACGAGCGGGGGGGTCTCTACAATGAGCAGTTCTTC,CAISDERGGLYNEQFF
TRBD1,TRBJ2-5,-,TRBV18,TGTGCCAGCTCACCAACAGGGGGAGAGACCCAGTACTTC,CASSPTGGETQYF
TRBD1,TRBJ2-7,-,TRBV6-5,TGTGCCAGCAGTCCCTGGACAGGGCCCTACGAGCAGTACTTC,CASSPWTGPYEQYF
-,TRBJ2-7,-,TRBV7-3,TGTGCCAGCAGCCCCGGGGCGGGGGCGTCCTACGAGCAGTACTTC,CASSPGAGASYEQYF
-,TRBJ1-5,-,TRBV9,TGTGCCAGCAGCCCTCAAGACACCAGAGGCAATCAGCCCCAGCATTTT,CASSPQDTRGNQPQHF
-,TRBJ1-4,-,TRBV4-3,TGCGCCAGCAGCCGAGCCCACGGACGCGGCACAGGGAATGAAAAACTGTTTTTT,CASSRAHGRGTGNEKLFF
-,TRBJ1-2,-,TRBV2,TGTGCCAGCAAGATTGGGGGAGACTATGGCTACACCTTC,CASKIGGDYGYTF